Listed below are T cell receptor beta chains from one sample, sequenced in a study of blood T cell repertoires in COVID-19. Libraries were prepared by immunoSEQ multiplex PCR; TCRdb keeps only in-frame clonotypes and omits some of them. The sample shows about 240,000 clones, around nine tenths of them seen only once. The sequenced sample was PBMCs or T cells enriched from blood (not recorded which). The receptor set was obtained from a woman younger than 45 who had recovered from COVID-19. Both conserved end residues are part of each CDR3. The D gene is left open where the match is weak.

j_gene: TRBJ2-3
v_gene: TRBV9
d_gene: TRBD2
CDR3aa: CASSVGGSSDTQYF

j_gene: TRBJ1-1
v_gene: TRBV5-1
d_gene: -
CDR3aa: CASSPAGNTEAFF

j_gene: TRBJ1-4
v_gene: TRBV2
d_gene: TRBD1
CDR3aa: CASSSGQGEEKLFF

j_gene: TRBJ1-1
v_gene: TRBV14
d_gene: -
CDR3aa: CATTTVSNTEAFF

j_gene: TRBJ2-5
v_gene: TRBV5-1
d_gene: -
CDR3aa: CASSLAPSGGEETQYF

j_gene: TRBJ2-1
v_gene: TRBV5-1
d_gene: TRBD2
CDR3aa: CASSPGLAPMASYNEQFF

j_gene: TRBJ1-4
v_gene: TRBV7-6
d_gene: -
CDR3aa: CASSYEVGPQAATNEKLFF

j_gene: TRBJ2-1
v_gene: TRBV3-1/TRBV3-2
d_gene: TRBD2
CDR3aa: CASSPEGLEVYEQFF

j_gene: TRBJ1-5
v_gene: TRBV9
d_gene: -
CDR3aa: CASSPQGGNQPQHF

j_gene: TRBJ2-1
v_gene: TRBV6-2/TRBV6-3
d_gene: -
CDR3aa: CASSRPGGRAGNEQFF

j_gene: TRBJ1-4
v_gene: TRBV6-2/TRBV6-3
d_gene: -
CDR3aa: CASSRGGATNEKLFF

j_gene: TRBJ1-2
v_gene: TRBV5-1
d_gene: -
CDR3aa: CASSPRGGDGYTF

j_gene: TRBJ1-2
v_gene: TRBV12-2
d_gene: -
CDR3aa: CASRLPRDLDGYTF

j_gene: TRBJ1-1
v_gene: TRBV5-1
d_gene: -
CDR3aa: CASSLAAGTMNTEAFF

j_gene: TRBJ1-1
v_gene: TRBV9
d_gene: -
CDR3aa: CASSPGQSTNTEAFF

j_gene: TRBJ2-2
v_gene: TRBV7-7
d_gene: TRBD2
CDR3aa: CASSLARGLAGENTGELFF

j_gene: TRBJ2-1
v_gene: TRBV14
d_gene: TRBD2
CDR3aa: CASSQDQRETYNEQFF

j_gene: TRBJ1-1
v_gene: TRBV13
d_gene: -
CDR3aa: CASSASGMNTEAFF

j_gene: TRBJ1-2
v_gene: TRBV5-4
d_gene: TRBD1
CDR3aa: CASSYLDRGNNGYTF

j_gene: TRBJ2-5
v_gene: TRBV27
d_gene: TRBD2
CDR3aa: CASSSPSGSEETQYF

j_gene: TRBJ2-1
v_gene: TRBV7-2
d_gene: TRBD1
CDR3aa: CASSLATGGFYNEQFF

j_gene: TRBJ1-1
v_gene: TRBV6-5
d_gene: TRBD1
CDR3aa: CASSSTGYAVTEAFF

j_gene: TRBJ2-1
v_gene: TRBV9
d_gene: TRBD2
CDR3aa: CASSVVSGHNNEQFF

j_gene: TRBJ1-1
v_gene: TRBV7-9
d_gene: -
CDR3aa: CASSSSGGPATEAFF

j_gene: TRBJ1-2
v_gene: TRBV27
d_gene: -
CDR3aa: CASSGGWEDYGYTF

j_gene: TRBJ2-1
v_gene: TRBV9
d_gene: TRBD1
CDR3aa: CASSHLQGAGGSYNEQFF

j_gene: TRBJ1-1
v_gene: TRBV2
d_gene: -
CDR3aa: CASSENRRNTEAFF

j_gene: TRBJ1-1
v_gene: TRBV27
d_gene: -
CDR3aa: CASSFDAGGATTEAFF

j_gene: TRBJ1-2
v_gene: TRBV6-1
d_gene: TRBD1
CDR3aa: CASSDDRDGYTF

j_gene: TRBJ1-1
v_gene: TRBV30
d_gene: TRBD1
CDR3aa: CAWSVGTGYNTEAFF

j_gene: TRBJ2-3
v_gene: TRBV15
d_gene: -
CDR3aa: CATSRVRGGITDTQYF

j_gene: TRBJ2-5
v_gene: TRBV7-9
d_gene: -
CDR3aa: CASSLGDTRETQYF

j_gene: TRBJ2-7
v_gene: TRBV5-1
d_gene: TRBD1
CDR3aa: CASSFSMTGDHNEQYF

j_gene: TRBJ2-1
v_gene: TRBV5-1
d_gene: -
CDR3aa: CASSLSFGSGYNEQFF

j_gene: TRBJ1-1
v_gene: TRBV19
d_gene: -
CDR3aa: CATLVGARDTEAFF

j_gene: TRBJ2-1
v_gene: TRBV5-1
d_gene: TRBD2
CDR3aa: CASSLAWASGRFRGLYNEQFF

j_gene: TRBJ1-1
v_gene: TRBV18
d_gene: -
CDR3aa: CASSPETDTEAFF

j_gene: TRBJ2-5
v_gene: TRBV7-7
d_gene: -
CDR3aa: CASSQTGQQETQYF

j_gene: TRBJ2-1
v_gene: TRBV25-1
d_gene: TRBD1
CDR3aa: CASSEGAGTGIVFF

j_gene: TRBJ2-7
v_gene: TRBV7-2
d_gene: TRBD2
CDR3aa: CASAASGSWQYF

j_gene: TRBJ1-5
v_gene: TRBV3-1/TRBV3-2
d_gene: -
CDR3aa: CASSHTGNNQPQHF

j_gene: TRBJ2-7
v_gene: TRBV3-1/TRBV3-2
d_gene: -
CDR3aa: CASSLGGYEQYF

j_gene: TRBJ1-2
v_gene: TRBV12-3/TRBV12-4
d_gene: -
CDR3aa: CASSPTGLYGYTF

j_gene: TRBJ2-1
v_gene: TRBV18
d_gene: TRBD1
CDR3aa: CASSPPDRGGGNEQFF

j_gene: TRBJ1-2
v_gene: TRBV14
d_gene: -
CDR3aa: CASSPPGHPNYGYTF

j_gene: TRBJ1-6
v_gene: TRBV28
d_gene: -
CDR3aa: CASSLSKRGVRVNSPLHF

j_gene: TRBJ2-1
v_gene: TRBV2
d_gene: TRBD2
CDR3aa: CASSDLSGSSYNEQFF

j_gene: TRBJ2-2
v_gene: TRBV7-2
d_gene: -
CDR3aa: CASSPHPASYNTGELFF

j_gene: TRBJ2-1
v_gene: TRBV28
d_gene: TRBD1
CDR3aa: CASSLTGQGGYNEQFF

j_gene: TRBJ1-2
v_gene: TRBV6-1
d_gene: -
CDR3aa: CASSELGGDYGYTF

j_gene: TRBJ1-6
v_gene: TRBV28
d_gene: -
CDR3aa: CASSSPGGSGSPLHF

j_gene: TRBJ1-5
v_gene: TRBV19
d_gene: TRBD1
CDR3aa: CASSARTGQHQPQHF

j_gene: TRBJ1-2
v_gene: TRBV6-5
d_gene: -
CDR3aa: CASSNRDDYGYTF

j_gene: TRBJ1-1
v_gene: TRBV7-3
d_gene: -
CDR3aa: CASGHPNTEAFF

j_gene: TRBJ1-1
v_gene: TRBV24-1
d_gene: TRBD1
CDR3aa: CATSDYGQGAGAFF

j_gene: TRBJ1-6
v_gene: TRBV18
d_gene: -
CDR3aa: CASSRDSSSYNSPLHF

j_gene: TRBJ1-1
v_gene: TRBV19
d_gene: TRBD1
CDR3aa: CASSPRQGARETEAFF

j_gene: TRBJ1-5
v_gene: TRBV4-1
d_gene: -
CDR3aa: CASSQDGQNQPQHF

j_gene: TRBJ2-1
v_gene: TRBV3-1/TRBV3-2
d_gene: -
CDR3aa: CASSHQEVRVWSSYNEQFF